These 5 T cell receptor beta chains originate from one sample sequenced in a study of blood T cells in healthy people across ages. Using a J-beta primer mix together with a sample-barcoded 5' primer, a second PCR was run for about 7 to 12 cycles. MiXCR, run by TCRdb on the 5' RACE reads, gives a single entry per CDR3 protein. The sample carries 800,000 or so distinct CDR3 sequences, around 50% recorded once. The sample was blood. These receptors all come from a man older than 75 in good health.

This sequence joins TRBV7-8 and TRBJ1-5; TRBD1 aligns across 9 bases. Unmatched junction bases numbered 8, after V lost 8 bases and J lost 6 bases. This CDR3 spans 14 amino acids. Germline CDR1 reads SGHVS; CDR2 reads FQNEAQ. The CDR3 region is CASGWTGAAQPQHF. The CDR3 DNA reads as TGTGCCAGCGGCTGGACAGGGGCGGCTCAGCCCCAGCATTTT.

The rearrangement joins TRBV10-3 to TRBJ2-1, with 7 bases that match TRBD1. CDR1 ENHRY and CDR2 SYGVKD come from the germline V gene. With V trimmed by 4 bases and J by 4 bases, 13 bases remained unmatched. This CDR3 is 17 amino acids long. CDR3 sequence: CAISVFRGTDTYNEQFF. The CDR3, as DNA: TGTGCCATCAGTGTCTTCAGGGGGACAGATACATACAATGAGCAGTTCTTC.

This clonotype is a singleton in its sample. The genes are TRBV6-2 or TRBV6-3 and TRBJ2-7; D is possibly TRBD1 (6 bases). The J call is doubtful: the DNA matches TRBJ2-4 better. This CDR3 has 16 residues. Germline V gene lookup returns CDR1 MNHEY and CDR2 SVGEGT. The CDR3 protein is CASSPGHILAKNIQYF. In DNA, the CDR3 is TGTGCCAGCAGCCCGGGACACATCTTAGCCAAAAACATTCAGTACTTC.

This clonotype was counted only a few times. The chain employs TRBV10-3 and TRBJ2-3, with 8 bases that match TRBD2. This CDR3 is built from 16 residues. Trimming removed 7 bases from V and 3 bases from J; junction bases left unmatched: 12. CDR1 is ENHRY, CDR2 SYGVKD, per germline. CDR3 residues: CAITPREASGTDTQYF. Here the CDR3 DNA reads TGTGCCATCACTCCGAGGGAAGCTAGCGGGACAGATACGCAGTATTTT.

About this clonotype itself: A junction boundary mismatches the germline segment, possibly from a read error. The V call is TRBV29-1, the J call TRBJ1-2, with D possibly matching TRBD1 (5 bases). CDR1 and CDR2 (germline): SQVTM, ANQGSEA. The CDR3 extends over 11 amino acids. The CDR3, as DNA: TGCAGCGTCGAAGACAGCCATGGCTACACCTTC. This codes for CSVEDSHGYTF. The whole variable domain, remainder taken from reference TRBV29-1 and TRBJ1-2, is SAVISQKPSRDICQRGTSLTIQCQVDSQVTMMFWYRQQPGQSLTLIATANQGSEATYESGFVIDKFPISRPNLTFSTLTVSNMSPEDSSIYLCSVEDSHGYTFGSGTRLTVV.